Sequencing of this T cell receptor (beta chain) was carried out in a study of cytomegalovirus exposure and HLA in healthy donors. Study findings and constraints: CMV serostatus was the sole immune exposure data available. Roughly even sequencing depth across donors was the assumption behind the presence/absence analyses. A list of approximately 160 TCR beta chains associated with cytomegalovirus was given.

Vbeta (60) and Jbeta (13) primers were used in the PCR. Assay used: immunoSEQ multiplex PCR; TCRdb lists only in-frame clones, some missing. Its listing shows fewer than 150,000 clones. CDR1 LGHNA and CDR2 YSLEER come from the germline V gene. This CDR3 is 17 amino acids long. Trimming took 1 base from V and 8 from J; bases not matched to a gene: 13. Comment on this clone: Its matching antigen is unknown.

This sequence joins TRBV4-3 and TRBJ2-1; 8 nucleotides agree with TRBD2. Sequenced material: PBMCs. This clonotype originated in a man aged 35 to 55 in good health and CMV-seronegative. The chain's CDR3 is CASSQGSSGVPRYEQFF. CDR3 nucleotide sequence: TGCGCCAGCAGCCAAGGCAGTAGCGGGGTACCTCGGTATGAGCAGTTCTTC.